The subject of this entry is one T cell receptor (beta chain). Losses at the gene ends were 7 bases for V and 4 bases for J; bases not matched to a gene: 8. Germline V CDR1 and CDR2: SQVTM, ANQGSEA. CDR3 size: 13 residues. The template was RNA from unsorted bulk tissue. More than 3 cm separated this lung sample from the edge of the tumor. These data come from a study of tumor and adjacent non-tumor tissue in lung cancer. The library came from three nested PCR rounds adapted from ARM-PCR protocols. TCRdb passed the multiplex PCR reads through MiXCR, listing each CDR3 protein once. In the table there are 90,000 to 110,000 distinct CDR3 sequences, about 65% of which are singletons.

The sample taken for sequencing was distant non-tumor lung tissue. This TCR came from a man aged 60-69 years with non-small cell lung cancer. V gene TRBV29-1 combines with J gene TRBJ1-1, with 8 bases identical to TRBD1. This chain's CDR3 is CSASTGVGTEAFF. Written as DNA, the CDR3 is TGCAGCGCCTCGACAGGGGTTGGCACTGAAGCTTTCTTT.